Detailed here is one TCR beta chain. Its antigen is currently unknown. With 6 bases clipped from V and 4 bases from J, the junction kept 6 bases outside the gene matches. In germline, CDR1 is MDHEN, CDR2 SYDVKM. The CDR3 totals 13 residues. The sample is drawn from a study of a mutant IDH1 vaccine in newly diagnosed glioma. Turning to the study itself: Patients got radiotherapy, temozolomide, or both beforehand, and most got both.

General study points: Pseudoprogression seemingly bore no relation to changes in top peripheral T cell clonotypes.

Time point given: baseline, week 1 (first vaccination visit). Indicated treatment: pre-vaccination baseline after standard-of-care therapy. The table came from immunoSEQ multiplex PCR; TCRdb's copy has only in-frame clones and leaves some out. The table includes tens of thousands of clones, roughly 90% detected once. The chain carries TRBV28 and TRBJ2-7; 7 nucleotides match TRBD1. This sample comprised PBMCs, obtained from a glioma patient treated with radiotherapy, temozolomide or both. The clonotype comes from a man in his forties with glioma. The CDR3 DNA follows: TGTGCCAGCAGCTTGACAGGGTTGTACGAGCAGTACTTC. Its protein product is CASSLTGLYEQYF.